These 13 T cell receptor beta chains were sequenced from one sample in a study of T cells in Graves' hyperthyroidism and ophthalmopathy (dated by TCRdb to about 2019). The receptor library was made with multiplex PCR. The listed sequencing device is Illumina HiSeq 2000. The TCR beta CDR3 regions were amplified from the RNA transcripts. For the first round of RT-PCR on the TCR CDR3, the HTBI primer set was used together with the Qiagen OneStep RT-PCR kit. TCRdb reprocessed the public reads (quality trimming at Q25 with fastp, clone calling with MiXCR) and kept in-frame beta chains. Rows matching on CDR3 protein sequence are summarized as one entry with the most common DNA and genes. Counted in this sample were over 650,000 distinct CDR3 sequences; over 15% of them appeared once. Under 8.5% of the sample comes from the top ten. The sequenced material came from blood. The receptors here all came from a man between 18 and 35 years old with Graves' hyperthyroidism.

There are many counts of this clonotype. This chain uses TRBV27 with TRBJ2-3; D uncertain. V dropped 5 bases and J dropped 1 base, with 10 bases sitting between them. This CDR3 has 14 amino acids. Germline lookup yields CDR1 MNHEY and CDR2 SMNVEV (reference sequence). CDR3 nucleotide sequence: TGTGCCAGCAGTAAGAACCAAGGCACAGATACGCAGTATTTT. It codes for CASSKNQGTDTQYF.

The chain has TRBV7-2 and TRBJ1-2; possibly TRBD1 for D (6 bases). Germline loops: CDR1 SGHTA, CDR2 FQGNSA. V dropped 5 bases and J dropped 6 bases, with 13 bases sitting between them. The CDR3 totals 13 residues. The DNA of the CDR3 is TGTGCCAGCAGCATATACACAGGGAATGGCTACACCTTC. This translates into CASSIYTGNGYTF.

This clonotype occurred many times. The J gene is TRBJ2-5, the V gene TRBV28; TRBD2 agrees at 10 bases. J gave up 2 bases and V 10 bases, and 7 bases lay outside the gene matches. Germline lookup yields CDR1 MDHEN and CDR2 SYDVKM. This CDR3 contains 14 residues. The CDR3 is CAITTSGIQETQYF. CDR3 coding DNA: TGTGCCATCACCACTAGCGGGATACAAGAGACCCAGTACTTC.

The CDR3 spells CASSSPAGVHEQFF. The CDR3 coding sequence is TGTGCCAGCAGTTCCCCAGCGGGAGTCCATGAGCAGTTCTTC. The chain combines TRBV27 with TRBJ2-1, with 8 bases matching TRBD2. J gave up 8 bases and V 4 bases, and 7 bases lay outside the gene matches. This CDR3 has 14 amino acids. Germline CDR1 and CDR2: MNHEY and SMNVEV (reference sequence).

This clonotype came up once. This sequence joins TRBV6-2 or TRBV6-3 and TRBJ2-7, with D possibly being TRBD2 (5 bases). There are 13 residues in the CDR3. CDR1 is MNHEY, CDR2 SVGEGT, per germline. V dropped 5 bases and J dropped 2 bases, with 10 bases sitting between them. The DNA of the CDR3 is TGTGCCAGCAGTGAGAGGGAACCCTACGAGCAGTACTTC. Protein: CASSEREPYEQYF.

This rearrangement joins TRBV6-1 to TRBJ2-1; 7 bases match TRBD2. J gave up 9 bases and V 8 bases, and 13 bases lay outside the gene matches. CDR3 length: 14 amino acids. Germline V gene lookup returns CDR1 MNHNS and CDR2 SASEGT. For the CDR3, the DNA is TGTGCCAGCTCCATGACTAGCACCAACCGTGAGCAGTTCTTC. Its protein product is CASSMTSTNREQFF.

This clonotype was recorded at least ten times. This chain connects TRBV7-2 to TRBJ2-7; TRBD2 aligns across 10 bases. The CDR3 totals 15 residues. J gave up 2 bases and V 2 bases, and 3 bases lay outside the gene matches. CDR1 is SGHTA, CDR2 FQGNSA, per germline. In DNA, the CDR3 is TGTGCCAGCAGCTTAACTAGCGGGGTGACCTACGAGCAGTACTTC. Amino acid sequence: CASSLTSGVTYEQYF.

The chain combines TRBV12-3 or TRBV12-4 with TRBJ2-7; 11 nucleotides line up with TRBD2. V shed 2 bases, J shed 0 bases, and the junction held 6 bases outside the gene matches. The CDR3 totals 17 residues. CDR3 amino acids: CASSLPVLAGASYEQYF. The CDR3 DNA reads TGTGCCAGCAGTTTACCCGTACTAGCGGGAGCCTCCTACGAGCAGTACTTC.

In its sample, this clonotype was seen many times. The V gene is TRBV11-2, the J gene TRBJ2-3; D is ambiguous. The CDR3 contains 15 residues. Deletions cut 2 bases from V and 3 bases from J, with 12 bases between. Germline CDR1 SGHAT, CDR2 FQNNGV. The CDR3 loop is CASSLFRRRTDTQYF. CDR3 coding DNA: TGTGCCAGCAGCTTATTCCGTCGGAGAACAGATACGCAGTATTTT.

This clonotype showed up just a few times. This chain uses TRBV20-1 with TRBJ2-3; TRBD2 aligns across 9 bases. There are 17 residues in the CDR3. The V gene end was trimmed by 3 bases and the J gene end by 3 bases; junction bases not matched to a gene: 13. Germline values: CDR1 DFQATT, CDR2 SNEGSKA (reference sequence). CDR3: CSASWLREGVGTDTQYF. CDR3 bases: TGCAGTGCTAGTTGGTTGCGGGAGGGGGTCGGGACAGATACGCAGTATTTT.

The rearrangement links TRBV20-1 to TRBJ2-3; D not certain. CDR1 DFQATT and CDR2 SNEGSKA come from the germline V gene (reference sequence). The V end was cut by 3 bases, the J end by 0 bases, with 7 bases between. The CDR3 length is 13 residues. CDR3 sequence: CSASLPSTDTQYF. The CDR3 nucleotides read TGCAGTGCTAGTTTGCCTAGCACAGATACGCAGTATTTT.

This clonotype showed up many times. This chain connects TRBV6-1 to TRBJ2-4; possible D gene TRBD1, 7 bases. From germline, CDR1 is MNHNS and CDR2 SASEGT. Between the trimmed V and J ends, which lost 6 bases and 3 bases, there was a span of 15 bases. This CDR3 spans 15 amino acids. The CDR3 DNA reads as TGTGCCAGCAGCCAGGGGGGTTTCGTCAAAAACATTCAGTACTTC. Its protein is CASSQGGFVKNIQYF.

This chain connects TRBV11-2 to TRBJ2-1, with 7 bases matching TRBD1. The CDR3 length is 16 residues. V shed 1 base and J 2 bases; nucleotides not matched to a gene: 5. Germline values: CDR1 SGHAT, CDR2 FQNNGV. For the CDR3, the DNA is TGTGCCAGCAGCTTAGCCAGGGACAGCCCCTACAATGAGCAGTTCTTC. It is translated as CASSLARDSPYNEQFF.